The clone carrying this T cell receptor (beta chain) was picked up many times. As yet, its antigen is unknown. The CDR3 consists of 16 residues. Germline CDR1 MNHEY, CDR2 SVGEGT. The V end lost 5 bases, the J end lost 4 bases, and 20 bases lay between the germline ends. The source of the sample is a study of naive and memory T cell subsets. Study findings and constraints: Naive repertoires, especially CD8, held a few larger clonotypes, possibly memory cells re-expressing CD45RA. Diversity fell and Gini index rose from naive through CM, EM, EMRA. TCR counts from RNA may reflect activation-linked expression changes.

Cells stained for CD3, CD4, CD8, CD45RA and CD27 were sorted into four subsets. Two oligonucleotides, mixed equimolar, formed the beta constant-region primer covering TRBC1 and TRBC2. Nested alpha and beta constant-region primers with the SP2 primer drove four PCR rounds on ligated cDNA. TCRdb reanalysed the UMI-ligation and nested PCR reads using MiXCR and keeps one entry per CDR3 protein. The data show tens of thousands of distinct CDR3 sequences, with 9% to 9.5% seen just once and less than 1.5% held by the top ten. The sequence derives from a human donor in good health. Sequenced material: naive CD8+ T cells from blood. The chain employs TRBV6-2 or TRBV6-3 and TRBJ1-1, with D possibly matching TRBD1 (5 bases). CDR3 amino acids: CASSDPGLGGATEAFF. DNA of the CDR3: TGTGCCAGCAGTGACCCGGGCCTTGGGGGTGCCACTGAAGCTTTCTTT.